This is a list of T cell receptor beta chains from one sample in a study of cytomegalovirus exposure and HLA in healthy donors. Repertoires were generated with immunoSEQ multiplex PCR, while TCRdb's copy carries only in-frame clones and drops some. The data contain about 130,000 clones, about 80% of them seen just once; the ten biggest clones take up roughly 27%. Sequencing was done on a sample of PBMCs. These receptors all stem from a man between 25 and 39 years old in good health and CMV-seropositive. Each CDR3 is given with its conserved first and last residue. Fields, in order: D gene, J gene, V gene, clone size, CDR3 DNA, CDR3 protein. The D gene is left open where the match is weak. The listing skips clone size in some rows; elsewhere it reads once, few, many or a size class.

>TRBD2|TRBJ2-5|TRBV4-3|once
TGCGCCAGCAGCCCACGACTAGCGGGGGCACAAGAGACCCAGTACTTC
CASSPRLAGAQETQYF
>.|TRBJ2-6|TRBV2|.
TGTGCCAGCAGGTTCGGACTGTCTGGGGCCAACGTCCTGACTTTC
CASRFGLSGANVLTF
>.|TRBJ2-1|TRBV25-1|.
TGTGCCAGCAGAACCTCCGTAGGACAAGCGCAGTTCTTC
CASRTSVGQAQFF
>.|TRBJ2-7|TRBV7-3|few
TGTGCCAGCAGCGGGTTTCAGGGTCCCTACGAGCAGTACTTC
CASSGFQGPYEQYF
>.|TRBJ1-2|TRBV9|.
TGTGCCAGCAGCGGCGAAGCTAACTATGGCTACACCTTC
CASSGEANYGYTF
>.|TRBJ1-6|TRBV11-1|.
TGTGCCAGCAGCTTAGATGGACACAACAATTCACCCCTCCACTTT
CASSLDGHNNSPLHF
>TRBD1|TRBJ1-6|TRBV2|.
TGTGCCAGCAGTGAACTCGGGACAGGGACCAATTCACCCCTCCACTTT
CASSELGTGTNSPLHF
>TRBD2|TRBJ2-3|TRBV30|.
TGTGCCTGGGGGGAAGCGGGAGGGTTCACAGATACGCAGTATTTT
CAWGEAGGFTDTQYF
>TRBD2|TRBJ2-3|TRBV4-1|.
TGCGCCAGCAGCCAAGTGGGGCGGGGGAGCACAGATACGCAGTATTTT
CASSQVGRGSTDTQYF
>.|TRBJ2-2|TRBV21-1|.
TGTGCCAACATAGCGGGTTCGAACACCGGGGAGCTGTTTTTT
CANIAGSNTGELFF
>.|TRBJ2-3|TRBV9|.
TGTGCCAGCAGCGTAGGCCTCGACTCTAGCACAGATACGCAGTATTTT
CASSVGLDSSTDTQYF
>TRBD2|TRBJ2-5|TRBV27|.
TGTGCCAGCCGACTATCGTGGGGGGGCCAAGAGACCCAGTACTTC
CASRLSWGGQETQYF
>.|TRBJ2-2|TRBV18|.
TGTGCCAGCTCACCCAGGCGTCATATAAACACCGGGGAGCTGTTTTTT
CASSPRRHINTGELFF
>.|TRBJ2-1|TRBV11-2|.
TGTGCCAGCAGCTTGCGGCATGAGCAGTTCTTC
CASSLRHEQFF
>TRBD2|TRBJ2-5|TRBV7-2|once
TGTGCCAGCAGCACCCGGACTAGACAAGAGACCCAGTACTTC
CASSTRTRQETQYF
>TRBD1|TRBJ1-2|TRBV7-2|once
TGTGCCAGCAGCTCAGGACAGGGGTCTTGGGGCTACACCTTC
CASSSGQGSWGYTF